Listed below are T cell receptor beta chains from one sample, sequenced in a study of control samples from healthy donors and cancer patients. Only in-frame clones appear in the TCRdb table, and some are missing; sequencing was by immunoSEQ multiplex PCR. The sample includes about 120,000 clones, about 93% seen only once; the top ten take about 1.7%. Sequenced: PBMCs. Receptors were obtained from a man in his forties or fifties with head and neck cancer. The CDR3 runs from the conserved cysteine through the conserved F or W. The D gene is left open where the match is weak. Clone size is shown for a subset of rows, as once, few, many or a class of expanded clone.

v_call	d_call	clone_size	j_call	cdr3_aa	cdr3_nt
TRBV3-1/TRBV3-2	TRBD2	-	TRBJ2-1	CASSQEMGRGGRNEQFF	TGTGCCAGCAGCCAAGAAATGGGGCGGGGGGGCCGCAATGAGCAGTTCTTC
TRBV4-1	-	-	TRBJ1-1	CASSQGPLRPKVNTEAFF	TGCGCCAGCAGCCAAGGACCCCTCCGACCGAAAGTTAACACTGAAGCTTTCTTT
TRBV5-6	-	-	TRBJ1-5	CASSSLGNQPQHF	TGTGCCAGCAGCTCCCTCGGGAATCAGCCCCAGCATTTT
TRBV6-5	-	-	TRBJ1-1	CASSYSVNTEAFF	TGTGCCAGCAGTTACTCAGTTAACACTGAAGCTTTCTTT
TRBV7-2	TRBD2	-	TRBJ2-4	CASSLAVGGAKNIQYF	TGTGCCAGCAGCTTAGCCGTGGGGGGGGCCAAAAACATTCAGTACTTC
TRBV14	-	-	TRBJ1-2	CASSQAPRGGYTF	TGTGCCAGCAGCCAAGCCCCCCGCGGTGGCTACACCTTC
TRBV28	-	once	TRBJ1-5	CASSSPPNQPQHF	TGTGCCAGCAGTTCCCCTCCCAATCAGCCCCAGCATTTT
TRBV18	TRBD1	few	TRBJ1-4	CASSPRLGQGNEKLFF	TGTGCCAGCTCACCCCGTCTGGGACAGGGGAATGAAAAACTGTTTTTT
TRBV5-1	-	-	TRBJ1-1	CASSLFREGNTEAFF	TGCGCCAGCAGCTTGTTCAGGGAGGGGAACACTGAAGCTTTCTTT
TRBV5-8	-	-	TRBJ2-2	CASSPPDRPKAGELFF	TGTGCCAGCAGCCCCCCGGACCGCCCGAAGGCCGGGGAGCTGTTTTTT
TRBV6-5	-	-	TRBJ2-7	CASSYSRVRPYEQYF	TGTGCCAGCAGTTACAGCAGGGTGCGCCCCTACGAGCAGTACTTC
TRBV5-1	-	once	TRBJ2-3	CASSLATDTQYF	TGCGCCAGCAGCTTGGCGACAGATACGCAGTATTTT
TRBV4-3	-	-	TRBJ2-2	CASSRFSLGRPDTGELFF	TGCGCCAGCAGCCGATTCTCCCTGGGTCGGCCTGACACCGGGGAGCTGTTTTTT
TRBV13	TRBD1	-	TRBJ2-7	CASRRGQGTYEQYF	TGTGCCAGCCGGAGGGGACAGGGGACCTACGAGCAGTACTTC
TRBV5-1	-	-	TRBJ2-7	CASSLDREVYEQYF	TGCGCCAGCAGCTTGGACAGGGAGGTCTACGAGCAGTACTTC
TRBV18	TRBD1	once	TRBJ2-3	CASSLMDRGSTDTQYF	TGTGCCAGCTCACTAATGGACAGGGGATCCACAGATACGCAGTATTTT
TRBV7-2	TRBD1	-	TRBJ1-1	CASSSRDRGQVNTEAFF	TGTGCCAGCAGCTCCCGGGACAGGGGGCAGGTGAACACTGAAGCTTTCTTT
TRBV7-6	-	once	TRBJ2-3	CASSYRGHKEDTQYF	TGTGCCAGCAGCTATCGGGGTCACAAGGAGGATACGCAGTATTTT
TRBV21-1	-	once	TRBJ2-3	CASSSPLAGGPSDTQYF	TGTGCCAGCAGCAGTCCGCTAGCGGGGGGGCCGTCAGATACGCAGTATTTT
TRBV3-1/TRBV3-2	TRBD2	-	TRBJ2-5	CASSQWSGAPQETQYF	TGTGCCAGCAGCCAGTGGAGCGGGGCCCCTCAAGAGACCCAGTACTTC
TRBV7-2	TRBD2	-	TRBJ2-4	CASSLSGGVAKNIQYF	TGTGCCAGCAGCTTAAGCGGGGGGGTAGCCAAAAACATTCAGTACTTC
TRBV7-9	-	-	TRBJ1-5	CASSSLQGKSNQPQHF	TGTGCCAGCAGCTCACTTCAGGGGAAGAGCAATCAGCCCCAGCATTTT
TRBV3-1/TRBV3-2	TRBD2	-	TRBJ2-7	CASSQEKSGVYEQYF	TGTGCCAGCAGCCAAGAGAAAAGCGGGGTCTACGAGCAGTACTTC
TRBV27	TRBD1	once	TRBJ2-7	CASRKSPGQGVREQYF	TGTGCCAGCAGAAAATCTCCGGGACAGGGGGTCAGGGAGCAGTACTTC
TRBV7-3	-	-	TRBJ2-2	CASSRDGNTGELFF	TGTGCCAGCAGCCGGGACGGTAACACCGGGGAGCTGTTTTTT
TRBV7-9	TRBD1	-	TRBJ2-6	CASSLGRTGPGGANVLTF	TGTGCCAGCAGCTTAGGACGGACAGGTCCGGGCGGGGCCAACGTCCTGACTTTC
TRBV14	TRBD1	-	TRBJ1-6	CASSGTENSPLHF	TGTGCCTCCTCCGGGACAGAGAATTCACCCCTCCACTTT
TRBV23-1	TRBD1	-	TRBJ2-1	CASSQGQGGDEQFF	TGCGCCAGCAGTCAGGGACAGGGGGGTGATGAGCAGTTCTTC
TRBV5-4	TRBD2	once	TRBJ2-7	CASSLEAGGRGYEQYF	TGTGCCAGCAGCTTGGAAGCGGGGGGGCGAGGCTACGAGCAGTACTTC
TRBV6-5	-	-	TRBJ2-3	CASSSPLSPDTQYF	TGTGCCAGCAGTTCCCCATTATCCCCAGATACGCAGTATTTT
TRBV9	-	-	TRBJ2-5	CASSVGRGGETQYF	TGTGCCAGCAGCGTAGGCAGGGGTGGAGAGACCCAGTACTTC
TRBV9	TRBD2	-	TRBJ2-3	CASSVRRSGGPTDTQYF	TGTGCCAGCAGCGTTAGGAGAAGCGGGGGGCCCACAGATACGCAGTATTTT
TRBV18	-	-	TRBJ1-1	CASSPPSLEAFF	TGTGCCAGCTCACCACCGAGCCTGGAAGCTTTCTTT
TRBV6-5	-	-	TRBJ1-5	CASSGTAYSNQPQHF	TGTGCCAGCTCGGGGACTGCCTATAGCAATCAGCCCCAGCATTTT
TRBV30	-	-	TRBJ2-2	CAWRVEGVGTGELFF	TGTGCCTGGAGAGTGGAGGGAGTGGGGACCGGGGAGCTGTTTTTT
TRBV9	-	once	TRBJ2-7	CASTRDSLSEQYF	TGTGCCAGCACCCGGGACTCCCTAAGCGAGCAGTACTTC
TRBV5-1	-	-	TRBJ2-6	CASNSGANVLTF	TGCGCCAGCAACTCTGGGGCCAACGTCCTGACTTTC
TRBV28	TRBD1	once	TRBJ2-7	CASNSRWTGAYEQYF	TGTGCCAGCAATTCCCGTTGGACAGGAGCTTACGAGCAGTACTTC
TRBV4-1	-	-	TRBJ1-1	CASSQERNTEAFF	TGCGCCAGCAGCCAAGAGAGAAACACTGAAGCTTTCTTT
TRBV5-1	-	-	TRBJ2-6	CASSPLDSGANVLTF	TGCGCCAGCAGCCCATTGGACTCTGGGGCCAACGTCCTGACTTTC
TRBV10-1	-	-	TRBJ1-2	CASRGTDNYGYTF	TGCGCCAGCAGGGGGACGGATAACTATGGCTACACCTTC
TRBV30	-	-	TRBJ2-4	CAWSEGGNIQYF	TGTGCCTGGAGTGAGGGGGGAAACATTCAGTACTTC
TRBV5-1	TRBD2	-	TRBJ2-1	CASSRGLAGGVNNEQFF	TGCGCCAGCAGCCGGGGACTAGCGGGGGGAGTGAACAATGAGCAGTTCTTC
TRBV5-4	TRBD2	once	TRBJ2-7	CAAKDGGGEQYF	TGTGCCGCTAAGGACGGCGGGGGCGAGCAGTACTTC
TRBV18	-	-	TRBJ2-4	CASSPREEGIQYF	TGTGCCAGCTCACCCAGGGAGGAGGGCATTCAGTACTTC
TRBV6-4	TRBD1	-	TRBJ2-1	CASSEISGGEQFF	TGTGCCAGCAGTGAGATATCAGGGGGTGAGCAGTTCTTC
TRBV5-5	TRBD1	-	TRBJ2-7	CASSLGTGERVQYF	TGTGCCAGCAGCTTGGGGACAGGGGAGCGGGTGCAGTACTTC
TRBV7-6	TRBD2	-	TRBJ2-1	CASSSERGGPNEQFF	TGTGCCAGCAGCTCTGAGCGGGGGGGCCCCAATGAGCAGTTCTTC
TRBV3-1/TRBV3-2	TRBD1	-	TRBJ2-7	CASSPWTGGEHEQYF	TGTGCCAGCAGCCCCTGGACAGGGGGCGAACACGAGCAGTACTTC
TRBV6-5	TRBD2	-	TRBJ2-3	CASSFSSGGANTQYF	TGTGCCAGCAGTTTTTCTAGCGGGGGGGCAAATACGCAGTATTTT
TRBV29-1	-	-	TRBJ2-5	CSVTVTSETQYF	TGCAGCGTGACAGTGACCAGCGAGACCCAGTACTTC
TRBV7-2	TRBD2	-	TRBJ2-7	CASSHGLAGVYEQYF	TGTGCCAGCAGCCATGGACTAGCGGGGGTCTACGAGCAGTACTTC
TRBV7-9	TRBD1	-	TRBJ2-7	CASSLARTGAAYEQYF	TGTGCCAGCAGCTTAGCGCGGACAGGGGCAGCCTACGAGCAGTACTTC
TRBV27	TRBD2	-	TRBJ2-1	CASSRLRGLGRGNEQFF	TGTGCCAGCAGCAGATTACGAGGGTTGGGGAGGGGCAATGAGCAGTTCTTC
TRBV9	-	-	TRBJ1-1	CASSVAGQANTEAFF	TGTGCCAGCAGCGTAGCCGGGCAGGCGAACACTGAAGCTTTCTTT
TRBV7-6	-	-	TRBJ1-5	CASSAASNQPQHF	TGTGCCAGCAGCGCTGCCAGTAATCAGCCCCAGCATTTT
TRBV18	-	-	TRBJ1-2	CASSLLQNPANYGYTF	TGTGCCAGCTCACTCCTACAGAACCCAGCTAACTATGGCTACACCTTC
TRBV6-5	TRBD1	-	TRBJ2-1	CASRDRGDWEQFF	TGTGCCAGCAGGGACAGGGGAGATTGGGAGCAGTTCTTC